This TCR beta chain was profiled in a study of T cells in Graves' hyperthyroidism and ophthalmopathy. The overall study: Upon initial diagnosis and before any treatment, peripheral blood was collected.

Regions amplified from RNA transcripts were the TCR beta CDR3 regions. The HTBI primer set drove a first-round RT-PCR of the TCR CDR3. Each CDR3 protein is one row after TCRdb ran MiXCR on the multiplex PCR reads. The sample lists about 590,000 distinct CDR3 sequences, approximately 15% occurring once. In this sample, this clonotype turned up many times. The TCR comes from a woman aged 25 to 39 with Graves' hyperthyroidism. Material for sequencing was blood.

CDR3 in amino acids: CASSMGLTNTEAFF. CDR3 nucleotides: TGTGCCAGCTCTATGGGGCTGACGAACACTGAAGCTTTCTTT. This chain joins TRBV18 and TRBJ1-1, with D possibly matching TRBD1 (5 bases). The CDR3 consists of 14 residues. Per germline, CDR1 KGHSH and CDR2 LQKENI. V lost 6 bases to trimming and J lost 1 base, with 12 bases between them. The full variable domain, with the rest looked up from reference TRBV18 and TRBJ1-1, is NAGVMQNPRHLVRRRGQEARLRCSPMKGHSHVYWYRQLPEEGLKFMVYLQKENIIDESGMPKERFSAEFPKEGPSILRIQQVVRGDSAAYFCASSMGLTNTEAFFGQGTRLTVV.